This T cell receptor beta chain came from a study of metastatic and nonmetastatic thyroid tumors. Study context: Blood and tumor or nodule tissue repertoires from malignant and benign thyroid patients were compared. Whole-study results and caveats: The study reportedly found significantly higher TCR beta diversity in malignant thyroid tumors than benign nodules, in blood and tumor.

This clone turned up a few times. Its antigen is undetermined. TCRdb re-called the PCR reads with MiXCR. The data contain 20,000 to 25,000 clones, 35% to 45% of them singletons. None of the patients had undergone any treatment ahead of thyroid surgery. CDR3 length equals 19 residues. The V and J ends lost 2 bases and 3 bases, in that order; junction bases with no gene match: 15. Germline V gene sequence: CDR1 MNHNS, CDR2 SASEGT. The chain uses TRBV6-1 and TRBJ2-7, with 11 bases identical to TRBD2. This clonotype was sampled from a male donor with papillary thyroid cancer or a benign thyroid nodule (not recorded which). Some clones in this sample may be carry-over from other donors' samples. Sequenced material: blood. CDR3 sequence reads: CASSERRGLLAGGFYEQYF. CDR3 bases: TGTGCCAGCAGTGAAAGGAGGGGGCTTCTAGCGGGAGGTTTCTACGAGCAGTACTTC.